The next 7 T cell receptor beta chains were all read from a single sample in a study of T cell responses to AZD1222 COVID-19 vaccine. Only in-frame clones appear in the TCRdb table, and some are missing; sequencing was by immunoSEQ multiplex PCR. Of more than 80,000 clones in the sample, roughly 87% were seen once. The sequenced sample was peripheral blood, obtained 28 days after the second AZD1222 dose. All receptors come from an adult who received the AZD1222 COVID-19 vaccine.

This chain connects TRBV5-1 to TRBJ2-4, with 7 positions matching TRBD1. This CDR3 region has 15 residues. Trimming cost V 1 base and J 6 bases; bases outside gene matches: 7. Germline CDR1 and CDR2: SGHRS and YFSETQ. The CDR3 coding sequence is TGCGCCAGCAGCTTGACAGGGGTTTCGGGAAACATTCAGTACTTC. It encodes CASSLTGVSGNIQYF.

The rearrangement uses TRBV4-3 and TRBJ1-1, with TRBD1 matching 10 bases. Per the germline V gene, CDR1 is LGHNA and CDR2 is YSLEER. CDR3 length: 17 residues. The V gene end was trimmed by 1 base and the J gene end by 0 bases; junction bases not matched to a gene: 5. CDR3 sequence (DNA): TGCGCCAGCAGCCAAGGGACAGGGGGGCTAATGAACACTGAAGCTTTCTTT. Its translation: CASSQGTGGLMNTEAFF.

The chain joins TRBV5-8 to TRBJ2-7; D call uncertain. The CDR3 has 15 residues. With 4 bases removed from V and 0 bases from J, the gap between germline ends came to 14 bases. Germline V gives CDR1 SGHTS, CDR2 YDEGEE. The CDR3 loop reads CASSLDSWSSYEQYF. The CDR3, as DNA: TGTGCCAGCAGCCTGGATAGCTGGAGCTCCTACGAGCAGTACTTC.

The chain couples TRBV20-1 to TRBJ1-1; D is undetermined. The germline CDR1 and CDR2 sequences are DFQATT and SNEGSKA (reference sequence). The CDR3 runs to 11 residues. Trimming took off 8 bases at V and 3 bases at J, with 10 bases between the two ends. CDR3 amino acids: CSPRVDTEAFF. The CDR3 bases are TGCAGTCCACGGGTAGACACTGAAGCTTTCTTT.

This chain uses TRBV10-3 with TRBJ1-6, with D maybe TRBD1 (6 bases). From germline, CDR1 is ENHRY and CDR2 SYGVKD. V lost 3 bases and J lost 11, with 11 bases in between. CDR3 length: 13 amino acids. CDR3 sequence (DNA): TGTGCCATCAGTGATCAACAGGGACCACCCCTCCACTTT. Residues: CAISDQQGPPLHF.

V gene TRBV6-5 combines with J gene TRBJ1-4; D is undetermined. Germline V gene data show CDR1 as MNHEY and CDR2 as SVGAGI. The CDR3 contains 15 residues. V lost 2 bases, J lost 0 bases, and 7 bases lay in between. The CDR3 region has the DNA TGTGCCAGCAGTTACGGTCCACCAACTAATGAAAAACTGTTTTTT. Protein sequence: CASSYGPPTNEKLFF.

This clone was seen just once. The chain uses TRBV19 and TRBJ2-2; no firm D call. The germline CDR1 and CDR2 sequences are LNHDA and SQIVND (reference sequence). The CDR3 covers 13 residues. V lost 4 bases, J lost 3 bases, and 6 bases lay in between. CDR3 sequence (DNA): TGTGCCAGTAGTAACAGTTACACCGGGGAGCTGTTTTTT. This codes for CASSNSYTGELFF.